A single sample is the source of the 21 T cell receptor beta chains below, sequenced in a study of cytomegalovirus exposure and HLA in healthy donors. Use of 60 Vbeta and 13 Jbeta primers characterized the PCR. Only in-frame clones appear in the TCRdb table, and some are missing; sequencing was by immunoSEQ multiplex PCR. The table includes around 130,000 clones, 81% detected once. Specimen: PBMCs. These receptors came from a man aged 18 to 30 in good health and CMV-seronegative.

This chain joins TRBV5-6 and TRBJ1-6; D uncertain. The germline V gene encodes CDR1 SGHDT and CDR2 YYEEEE. The CDR3 is 14 residues long. Deletions cut 0 bases from V and 10 bases from J, with 11 bases between. CDR3 sequence: CASSLGGFFSPLHF. The CDR3 DNA sequence: TGTGCCAGCAGCTTGGGCGGTTTCTTCTCACCCCTCCACTTT.

This chain connects TRBV5-1 to TRBJ2-3, with D hard to call. V lost 6 bases, J lost 1 base, and 12 bases lay in between. The CDR3 runs 14 residues. Looked up from germline, CDR1 is SGHRS and CDR2 is YFSETQ. The CDR3 reads CASKVVQGTDTQYF. CDR3 bases: TGCGCCAGCAAGGTAGTTCAGGGCACAGATACGCAGTATTTT. Using reference TRBV5-1 and TRBJ2-3 for the parts outside the CDR3, the full variable domain is KAGVTQTPRYLIKTRGQQVTLSCSPISGHRSVSWYQQTPGQGLQFLFEYFSETQRNKGNFPGRFSGRQFSNSRSEMNVSTLELGDSALYLCASKVVQGTDTQYFGPGTRLTVL.

The J gene is TRBJ1-1, the V gene TRBV6-5; no reliable D call. Looked up from germline, CDR1 is MNHEY and CDR2 is SVGAGI. The V and J ends lost 6 bases and 7 bases respectively, with 9 bases between them. The CDR3 is made up of 11 amino acids. DNA for the CDR3: TGTGCCAGCAGGCGGGCGGATGAAGCTTTCTTT. Translation gives CASRRADEAFF.

The chain joins TRBV28 to TRBJ2-5; D might be TRBD2 (5 bases). CDR1 MDHEN and CDR2 SYDVKM come from the germline V gene. CDR3 length: 15 residues. The V end lost 5 bases, the J end lost 4 bases, and 17 bases lay between the germline ends. The CDR3: CASSPTAGVRETQYF. Written as DNA, the CDR3 is TGTGCCAGCAGTCCCACCGCCGGGGTACGAGAGACCCAGTACTTC. Full variable domain (remainder filled in from reference TRBV28 and TRBJ2-5): DVKVTQSSRYLVKRTGEKVFLECVQDMDHENMFWYRQDPGLGLRLIYFSYDVKMKEKGDIPEGYSVSREKKERFSLILESASTNQTSMYLCASSPTAGVRETQYFGPGTRLLVL.

The V gene is TRBV4-3, the J gene TRBJ2-7, with TRBD2 identical over 7 bases. CDR1 and CDR2 (germline): LGHNA, YSLEER. The V segment lost 11 bases and the J segment 3 bases; nucleotides outside the gene matches: 19. The CDR3 runs to 16 residues. This CDR3 is CASSQGAFSGDYEQYF. DNA of the CDR3: TGCGCCTCCAGCCAGGGCGCCTTCAGCGGGGACTACGAGCAGTACTTC.

In DNA, the CDR3 is TGTGCCAGCAGCTCCAAACGGGGACTGCACGGGGCGTACACCGGGGAGCTGTTTTTT. Encoded protein: CASSSKRGLHGAYTGELFF. V gene TRBV11-2 combines with J gene TRBJ2-2; possibly TRBD2 for D (6 bases). The V and J ends lost 4 bases and 3 bases respectively, with 24 bases between them. CDR1 and CDR2 from the germline V gene are SGHAT and FQNNGV. CDR3 length equals 19 residues. The entire variable domain, with the rest obtained from reference TRBV11-2 and TRBJ2-2, is as follows: EAGVAQSPRYKIIEKRQSVAFWCNPISGHATLYWYQQILGQGPKLLIQFQNNGVVDDSQLPKDRFSAERLKGVDSTLKIQPAKLEDSAVYLCASSSKRGLHGAYTGELFFGEGSRLTVL.

CDR3 nucleotide sequence: TGTGCCAGCTCACGGACAGGGTCGGGGCCCCAGCATTTT. Its protein is CASSRTGSGPQHF. The V gene is TRBV18, the J gene TRBJ1-5; 8 bases agree with TRBD1. CDR1 and CDR2 (germline): KGHSH, LQKENI. The ends lost 4 bases at V and 9 bases at J; junction bases unmatched: 5. The CDR3 loop spans 13 amino acids.

V is TRBV28 and J is TRBJ1-1, with D perhaps matching TRBD1 (5 bases). The V end was cut by 4 bases, the J end by 3 bases, with 18 bases between. The germline V gene encodes CDR1 MDHEN and CDR2 SYDVKM. The CDR3 runs to 16 residues. The CDR3 reads CASSWQGGNWDTEAFF. CDR3 sequence (DNA): TGTGCCAGCAGTTGGCAGGGAGGGAATTGGGACACTGAAGCTTTCTTT.

The CDR3 DNA reads as TGTGCCAGCAGCGAACTTACGACTTTGGGTTCCTACAATGAGCAGTTCTTC. Encoded protein: CASSELTTLGSYNEQFF. V is TRBV6-1 and J is TRBJ2-1, with no clear D. The ends were cut back, 6 bases at V and 1 base at J, with 19 bases in the middle. Per germline, CDR1 MNHNS and CDR2 SASEGT. The CDR3 is 17 residues long.

The rearrangement joins TRBV6-6 to TRBJ1-2, with 8 positions matching TRBD1. The CDR3 is 14 amino acids. V trimming: 6 bases; J trimming: 8 bases; junction bases outside the gene matches: 11. Germline CDR1 is MNHNY and CDR2 is SVGAGI (reference sequence). Here the CDR3 reads CASREDRVGGGYTF. The CDR3 nucleotides read TGTGCCAGCAGAGAGGACAGGGTAGGTGGCGGCTACACCTTC.

The chain links TRBV5-1 to TRBJ1-1; 9 nucleotides align to TRBD1. The junction had 6 bases not matched to a gene; V was cut back by 4 bases and J by 2 bases. The CDR3 has 15 amino acids. Per the germline V gene, CDR1 is SGHRS and CDR2 is YFSETQ. Here the CDR3 DNA reads TGCGCCAGCAGCCGGGGACAGGGAGTTAACACTGAAGCTTTCTTT. Protein: CASSRGQGVNTEAFF. The full variable domain, in which reference TRBV5-1 and TRBJ1-1 provide the parts outside the CDR3, is KAGVTQTPRYLIKTRGQQVTLSCSPISGHRSVSWYQQTPGQGLQFLFEYFSETQRNKGNFPGRFSGRQFSNSRSEMNVSTLELGDSALYLCASSRGQGVNTEAFFGQGTRLTVV.

CDR3 loop: CASITTAVGVAFF. The CDR3 region has the DNA TGTGCCAGCATTACGACGGCGGTCGGGGTAGCTTTCTTT. The chain couples TRBV6-6 to TRBJ1-1; D gene uncertain. The V end lost 7 bases, the J end lost 10 bases, and 19 bases lay between the germline ends. The CDR3 covers 13 residues. CDR1 and CDR2 from the germline V gene are MNHNY and SVGAGI (reference sequence).

J is TRBJ2-7 and V is TRBV11-2; D not certain. The germline gives CDR1 SGHAT, CDR2 FQNNGV. The CDR3 is 10 residues long. Trimming shortened V by 4 bases and J by 4 bases, and 2 bases separated the two germline ends. CDR3 nucleotides: TGTGCCAGCAGCTCTTACGAGCAGTACTTC. As protein: CASSSYEQYF.

The genes are TRBV19 and TRBJ1-5, with 9 bases lining up with TRBD1. Germline CDR1 reads LNHDA; CDR2 reads SQIVND (reference sequence). Trimming removed 8 bases from V and 6 bases from J; junction bases left unmatched: 5. The CDR3 is 13 residues long. The DNA for the CDR3 is TGTGCCAGTGGACAGGGGAGTACTCAGCCCCAGCATTTT. Amino acid sequence: CASGQGSTQPQHF.

This chain uses TRBV30 with TRBJ1-2; D is perhaps TRBD1 (5 bases). The germline CDR1 and CDR2 sequences are GTSNPN and SVGIG (reference sequence). This CDR3 is built from 14 residues. Deletions cut 2 bases from V and 0 bases from J, with 10 bases between. The DNA for the CDR3 is TGTGCCTGGAGTTTAGCGGGGCCTAACTATGGCTACACCTTC. It codes for CAWSLAGPNYGYTF.

The chain carries TRBV7-9 and TRBJ2-3; perhaps TRBD1 as D (5 bases). Trimming left V 1 base short and J 7 bases short, with 15 bases between. Per germline, CDR1 SEHNR and CDR2 FQNEAQ (reference sequence). This CDR3 comprises 15 residues. DNA of the CDR3: TGTGCCAGCAGCTTAGTGGGGCCCCCTCAATATACGCAGTATTTT. This sequence encodes CASSLVGPPQYTQYF.

The chain combines TRBV27 with TRBJ2-2; D unclear. Per the germline V gene, CDR1 is MNHEY and CDR2 is SMNVEV (reference sequence). Trimming shortened V by 0 bases and J by 7 bases, and 6 bases separated the two germline ends. The CDR3 extends over 13 amino acids. CDR3: CASSLSSSGELFF. For the CDR3, the DNA is TGTGCCAGCAGTTTATCTTCTAGCGGGGAGCTGTTTTTT.

The rearrangement links TRBV23-1 to TRBJ1-5, with D perhaps TRBD1 (5 bases). TRBV23-1 is classed as an ORF, of uncertain function. The CDR3 has 18 amino acids. V shed 0 bases and J shed 0 bases, with 15 bases lying between them. This CDR3 is CASSQSTVGTNSNQPQHF. CDR3 DNA sequence: TGCGCCAGCAGTCAATCGACAGTGGGAACTAATAGCAATCAGCCCCAGCATTTT.

This rearrangement joins TRBV6-5 to TRBJ2-1; D possibly corresponds to TRBD2 (5 bases). Germline assignment: CDR1 MNHEY and CDR2 SVGAGI. The CDR3 sequence is 12 residues long. Trimming took off 2 bases at V and 6 bases at J, with 5 bases between the two ends. CDR3 region: CASSYSGNEQFF. CDR3 coding DNA: TGTGCCAGCAGTTACAGCGGCAATGAGCAGTTCTTC.

With regard to this clone: Sequence at one end of the junction differs from germline and may be a read error. This chain links TRBV4-1 with TRBJ1-5; 9 bases are shared with TRBD1. The CDR3 extends over 16 amino acids. CDR1 is MGHRA, CDR2 YSYEKL, per germline. The CDR3 coding sequence is TGCGCCAGCGGCCAAAAAGACAGGGGGAGCAATCAGCCCCAGCATTTT. This encodes CASGQKDRGSNQPQHF.

This clone was observed once. The V and J genes are TRBV13 and TRBJ2-1, with 7 bases matching TRBD2. Germline assignment: CDR1 PRHDT and CDR2 FYEKMQ (reference sequence). CDR3 length: 15 amino acids. The V and J ends lost 7 bases and 2 bases, in that order; junction bases with no gene match: 8. Here the CDR3 reads CASTLFRGAYNEQFF. CDR3 DNA sequence: TGTGCCAGCACCCTCTTTCGGGGGGCCTACAATGAGCAGTTCTTC.